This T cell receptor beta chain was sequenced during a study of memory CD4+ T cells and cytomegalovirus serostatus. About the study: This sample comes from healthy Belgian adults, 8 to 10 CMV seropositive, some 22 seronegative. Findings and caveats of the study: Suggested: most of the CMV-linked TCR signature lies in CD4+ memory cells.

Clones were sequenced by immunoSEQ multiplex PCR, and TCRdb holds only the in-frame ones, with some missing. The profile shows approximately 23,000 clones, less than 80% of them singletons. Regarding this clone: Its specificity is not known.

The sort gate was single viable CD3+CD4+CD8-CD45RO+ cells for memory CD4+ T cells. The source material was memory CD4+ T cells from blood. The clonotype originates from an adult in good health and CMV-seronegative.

CDR3 sequence (DNA): TGTGCCAGCAGTTACGCGGGAACCGAGCAGTACTTC. Translating it yields CASSYAGTEQYF. The rearrangement links TRBV6-5 to TRBJ2-7; TRBD2 is a possible D gene (6 bases). This CDR3 is built from 12 residues. Germline assignment: CDR1 MNHEY and CDR2 SVGAGI. Deletions cut 2 bases from V and 6 bases from J, with 8 bases between.